Sequencing of this T cell receptor (beta chain) was carried out in a study of cytomegalovirus exposure and HLA in healthy donors. Broader study findings: Rare TCR sequences predominated, though certain public TCRs were found in many donors.

This clone was found a few times. Its antigen is not known. In the PCR, 60 Vbeta and 13 Jbeta primers were used. Authors' analysis steps: A later analysis tallied some 80 million unique TCR beta chains, 8.5 million to 11 million of them shared. Produced via immunoSEQ multiplex PCR; TCRdb's table is partial and in-frame only. That table gives V, J and clone size, and the DNA gave D and trimming. The table records roughly 97,000 clones, approximately 9% of them present only once. The TCR sequence derives from a man aged 50 or older in good health and CMV-seropositive. Specimen: PBMCs.

The CDR3 loop is CASSLGTDYGYTF. Here the CDR3 DNA reads TGTGCCAGCAGCCTAGGGACAGATTATGGCTACACCTTC. V gene TRBV7-9 combines with J gene TRBJ1-2; the match to TRBD1 covers 7 bases. This CDR3 has 13 residues. V lost 5 bases to trimming and J lost 5 bases; unmatched junction nucleotides: 5. Germline V gene lookup returns CDR1 SEHNR and CDR2 FQNEAQ (reference sequence).